Shown below are 30 T cell receptor beta chains from a single sample sequenced in a study of CD8 T cells in ankylosing spondylitis. TCRdb independently ran MiXCR on the 5' RACE reads; one entry per CDR3 protein. The data contain some 130,000 distinct CDR3 sequences, 7% to 8% of them singletons. The sample comprised blood, either unsorted or a sorted T cell fraction (not recorded which). All receptors derive from a female donor with ankylosing spondylitis or in good health (not recorded which).

This clonotype was counted ten times or more. V is TRBV7-3 and J is TRBJ1-5; D possibly corresponds to TRBD1 (6 bases). Per the germline V gene, CDR1 is SGHTA and CDR2 is FQGTGA. V lost 0 bases, J lost 7 bases, and 10 bases lay in between. The CDR3 consists of 14 residues. CDR3 coding DNA: TGTGCCAGCAGCTTAACGGGGGCAGGGCAGCCCCAGCATTTT. Translating it yields CASSLTGAGQPQHF.

This clonotype has at least ten counts. The chain uses TRBV20-1 and TRBJ1-5; tentative D call: TRBD1 (6 bases). CDR1 DFQATT and CDR2 SNEGSKA come from the germline V gene (reference sequence). The CDR3 runs 15 residues. The V end was cut by 0 bases, the J end by 4 bases, with 13 bases between. The CDR3 loop is CSARDSTGGNQPQHF. The CDR3 nucleotides are TGCAGTGCTAGAGACTCGACAGGCGGGAATCAGCCCCAGCATTTT.

At least ten counts were recorded for this clonotype. The chain uses TRBV5-1 and TRBJ1-2; D is perhaps TRBD1 (6 bases). The germline V gene encodes CDR1 SGHRS and CDR2 YFSETQ. The CDR3 contains 14 residues. The V and J ends lost 4 bases and 2 bases respectively, with 12 bases between them. As DNA, the CDR3 is TGCGCCAGCAGCCACAGGGACCCGAACTATGGCTACACCTTC. This codes for CASSHRDPNYGYTF.

This clonotype occurred many times. The chain employs TRBV6-2 or TRBV6-3 and TRBJ1-1, with D perhaps matching TRBD1 (6 bases). This CDR3 region has 15 residues. Looked up from germline, CDR1 is MNHEY and CDR2 is SVGEGT. V shed 0 bases and J shed 5 bases, with 13 bases lying between them. The DNA of the CDR3 is TGTGCCAGCAGTTACTCGAGGGGGTTGGGAACTGAAGCTTTCTTT. This codes for CASSYSRGLGTEAFF.

This clonotype appeared a few times. This chain joins TRBV12-3 or TRBV12-4 and TRBJ1-5; D is unclear. V was shortened by 3 bases and J by 0 bases, with 21 bases between the two germline ends. The CDR3 has 19 residues. The chain's CDR3 is CASSFFGLAGKFSNQPQHF. The CDR3 DNA follows: TGTGCCAGCAGTTTTTTTGGACTGGCAGGAAAATTTAGCAATCAGCCCCAGCATTTT.

This clonotype was observed many times. The CDR3, as DNA: TGTGCCAGCAGCCCTAGTGAAACACCGACTTATGGCTACACCTTC. Translation: CASSPSETPTYGYTF. This sequence joins TRBV4-2 and TRBJ1-2, with D uncertain. Germline V lookup: CDR1 LGHNA, CDR2 YNFKEQ. The V gene lost 4 bases and the J gene lost 5 bases, with 17 bases spanning the gap. CDR3 length equals 15 residues.

About this clonotype itself: A much larger clone differs by one base, so this may be a read error. This chain joins TRBV10-3 and TRBJ2-7, with D possibly being TRBD2 (5 bases). This CDR3 is built from 14 residues. V lost 6 bases, J lost 2 bases, and 14 bases lay in between. The V gene's germline CDR1 is ENHRY and CDR2 SYGVKD. CDR3: CAISPGSATYEQYF. CDR3 sequence (DNA): TGTGCCATCAGCCCGGGGAGCGCAACCTACGAGCAGTACTTC.

This clonotype has a count of ten or more. V usage is TRBV5-1 and J usage is TRBJ2-3; D gene ambiguous. CDR3 length: 14 amino acids. Trimming took off 4 bases at V and 5 bases at J, with 14 bases between the two ends. Germline CDR1 reads SGHRS; CDR2 reads YFSETQ. DNA for the CDR3: TGCGCCAGCAGCCCAACAACAACCCAAGATACGCAGTATTTT. This sequence encodes CASSPTTTQDTQYF.

This clonotype came up many times. The V gene is TRBV18, the J gene TRBJ1-2; no reliable D call. The CDR3 has 14 amino acids. V lost 6 bases, J lost 1 base, and 12 bases lay in between. The germline V gene encodes CDR1 KGHSH and CDR2 LQKENI. The CDR3 DNA reads as TGTGCCAGCTCCCCAGGACGGTTTAACTATGGCTACACCTTC. Amino acids: CASSPGRFNYGYTF. Drawing the rest from reference TRBV18 and TRBJ1-2, the complete variable domain is NAGVMQNPRHLVRRRGQEARLRCSPMKGHSHVYWYRQLPEEGLKFMVYLQKENIIDESGMPKERFSAEFPKEGPSILRIQQVVRGDSAAYFCASSPGRFNYGYTFGSGTRLTVV.

This clonotype was seen ten or more times. The V and J genes are TRBV7-2 and TRBJ2-2, with 7 bases identical to TRBD2. The CDR3 contains 13 residues. CDR1 SGHTA and CDR2 FQGNSA come from the germline V gene. Losses at the gene ends were 0 bases for V and 8 bases for J; bases not matched to a gene: 0. The CDR3 loop is CASSLARGGELFF. In DNA, the CDR3 is TGTGCCAGCAGCTTAGCGCGGGGGGGGGAGCTGTTTTTT.

This clonotype was observed at least ten times. The chain joins TRBV7-3 to TRBJ2-1; 8 nucleotides agree with TRBD1. CDR1 is SGHTA and CDR2 is FQGTGA in the germline V gene. This CDR3 comprises 14 residues. V shed 5 bases, J shed 7 bases, and the junction held 7 bases outside the gene matches. As DNA, the CDR3 is TGTGCCAGCAGCACACGACAGGGGTGGAATGAGCAGTTCTTC. It translates to CASSTRQGWNEQFF.

Many counts were recorded for this clonotype. V is TRBV7-3 and J is TRBJ2-2; a weak D match, TRBD1 (5 bases). Trimming pared 5 bases from V and 2 bases from J, leaving 12 bases between. The germline gives CDR1 SGHTA, CDR2 FQGTGA. There are 15 residues in the CDR3. CDR3 DNA sequence: TGTGCCAGCAGCCACCTGGGGCAAAACACCGGGGAGCTGTTTTTT. This sequence encodes CASSHLGQNTGELFF.

The CDR3 sequence is CSASTGSEQFF. In nucleotides, the CDR3 is TGCAGTGCTTCGACAGGGAGTGAGCAGTTCTTC. The genes are TRBV20-1 and TRBJ2-1; 7 bases match TRBD1. The CDR3 sequence is 11 residues long. Unmatched junction bases numbered 4, after V lost 5 bases and J lost 9 bases. Germline loops: CDR1 DFQATT, CDR2 SNEGSKA (reference sequence).

This clonotype was seen many times. V and J are TRBV6-5 and TRBJ1-1, with D possibly matching TRBD1 (5 bases). The CDR3 totals 17 residues. Germline V gives CDR1 MNHEY, CDR2 SVGAGI. With 2 bases removed from V and 0 bases from J, the gap between germline ends came to 16 bases. Written as DNA, the CDR3 is TGTGCCAGCAGTTACGGGCAGGGAGTGAGATTGAACACTGAAGCTTTCTTT. It encodes CASSYGQGVRLNTEAFF.

This sequence joins TRBV20-1 and TRBJ2-4, with 11 nucleotides matching TRBD2. In germline, CDR1 is DFQATT, CDR2 SNEGSKA (reference sequence). CDR3 length: 17 amino acids. V trimming: 2 bases; J trimming: 0 bases; junction bases outside the gene matches: 6. The CDR3 spells CSARLAGGLLAKNIQYF. As DNA, the CDR3 is TGCAGTGCTAGACTAGCGGGGGGCCTCCTAGCCAAAAACATTCAGTACTTC.

There are many counts of this clonotype. This chain joins TRBV18 and TRBJ1-6; D possibly corresponds to TRBD1 (5 bases). Germline-derived CDR1 and CDR2 are KGHSH and LQKENI. The CDR3 covers 14 residues. V was shortened by 2 bases and J by 6 bases, with 8 bases between the two germline ends. The CDR3 coding sequence is TGTGCCAGCTCACCAAAGGGGACTAATTCACCCCTCCACTTT. It is translated as CASSPKGTNSPLHF.

This clonotype was counted many times. This chain connects TRBV5-1 to TRBJ2-7; D call uncertain. Trimming stripped 0 bases from V and 5 bases from J, with 9 bases between. The CDR3 is 13 amino acids. CDR1 SGHRS and CDR2 YFSETQ come from the germline V gene. The CDR3 DNA is TGCGCCAGCAGCTTGGGCATAGGGAACGAGCAGTACTTC. Residues: CASSLGIGNEQYF.

This clonotype was counted ten times or more. The gene calls are TRBV7-9 and TRBJ2-5; TRBD1 might be the D (6 bases). CDR1 and CDR2 from the germline V gene are SEHNR and FQNEAQ (reference sequence). The germline V and J ends were trimmed by 5 bases and 2 bases, with 18 bases remaining between them. The CDR3 contains 16 residues. CDR3 DNA sequence: TGTGCCAGCAGCCCCTATCCCGGACAGATTCAAGAGACCCAGTACTTC. It encodes CASSPYPGQIQETQYF.

This clonotype was picked up many times. Written as DNA, the CDR3 is TGTGCCAGCAGCAGGACGGTCGGGAATGAAAAACTGTTTTTT. Translating it yields CASSRTVGNEKLFF. This chain links TRBV12-3 or TRBV12-4 with TRBJ1-4; D uncertain. The ends were cut back, 6 bases at V and 5 bases at J, with 13 bases in the middle. The CDR3 contains 14 residues.

This clonotype has only a few counts. The chain links TRBV7-9 to TRBJ1-2; 8 bases map to TRBD1. The germline V gene encodes CDR1 SEHNR and CDR2 FQNEAQ (reference sequence). The length of the CDR3 is 15 residues. The ends lost 5 bases at V and 4 bases at J; junction bases unmatched: 9. The CDR3 coding sequence is TGTGCCAGCAGCCAAGGATTGGACAGGGTCTATGGCTACACCTTC. Residues: CASSQGLDRVYGYTF. The full variable domain, in which reference TRBV7-9 and TRBJ1-2 provide the parts outside the CDR3, is DTGVSQNPRHKITKRGQNVTFRCDPISEHNRLYWYRQTLGQGPEFLTYFQNEAQLEKSRLLSDRFSAERPKGSFSTLEIQRTEQGDSAMYLCASSQGLDRVYGYTFGSGTRLTVV.

This clonotype came up many times. The DNA for the CDR3 is TGTGCCAGCAGCTTGGACAGGGACTCCTACAATGAGCAGTTCTTC. It specifies CASSLDRDSYNEQFF. The rearrangement links TRBV7-2 to TRBJ2-1, with 8 bases fitting TRBD1. Germline values: CDR1 SGHTA, CDR2 FQGNSA. CDR3 length: 15 residues. V was clipped by 3 bases and J by 0 bases; unmatched bases: 1.

The rearrangement links TRBV18 to TRBJ1-2; D might be TRBD1 (5 bases). This CDR3 has 15 residues. The V gene's germline CDR1 is KGHSH and CDR2 LQKENI. The ends were cut back, 4 bases at V and 4 bases at J, with 16 bases in the middle. The CDR3: CASSRDGDAFYGYTF. DNA of the CDR3: TGTGCCAGCTCACGGGACGGAGACGCATTCTATGGCTACACCTTC.

This clonotype appeared many times. The chain is built from TRBV4-2 and TRBJ2-1; 10 bases agree with TRBD1. The CDR3 has 16 amino acids. Germline CDR1 and CDR2: LGHNA and YNFKEQ. With 4 bases clipped from V and 5 bases from J, the junction kept 8 bases outside the gene matches. CDR3 sequence: CASSRTGTGANNEQFF. CDR3 sequence (DNA): TGTGCCAGCAGCCGAACCGGGACAGGGGCCAACAATGAGCAGTTCTTC.

Ten or more counts support this clonotype. The V gene is TRBV7-9, the J gene TRBJ1-1; no reliable D call. Germline lookup yields CDR1 SEHNR and CDR2 FQNEAQ (reference sequence). The CDR3 spans 14 residues. Trimming stripped 4 bases from V and 1 base from J, with 10 bases between. The CDR3 nucleotides are TGTGCCAGCAGCTGGGTGTTGGGGAACACTGAAGCTTTCTTT. Its translation: CASSWVLGNTEAFF.

This clonotype was counted at least ten times. The rearrangement links TRBV4-2 to TRBJ1-2, with 9 positions matching TRBD1. The CDR3 totals 15 residues. Per the germline V gene, CDR1 is LGHNA and CDR2 is YNFKEQ. After removal of 4 bases from V and 8 bases from J, the junction contained 11 bases not matched to a gene. CDR3: CASSLRTGDREGYTF. The CDR3 nucleotides are TGTGCCAGCAGCCTCAGGACAGGGGACAGAGAAGGCTACACCTTC.

Many counts were recorded for this clonotype. The chain employs TRBV20-1 and TRBJ1-5; TRBD1 matches at 7 bases. The CDR3 extends over 15 amino acids. V shed 5 bases, J shed 0 bases, and the junction held 7 bases outside the gene matches. Germline CDR1 and CDR2: DFQATT and SNEGSKA (reference sequence). CDR3 sequence reads: CSAGGTEYSNQPQHF. The CDR3 nucleotides are TGCAGTGCTGGGGGGACAGAGTATAGCAATCAGCCCCAGCATTTT.

This clonotype was recorded at least ten times. The rearrangement links TRBV11-2 to TRBJ2-1; 7 bases align to TRBD1. The germline gives CDR1 SGHAT, CDR2 FQNNGV. This CDR3 contains 17 residues. J was trimmed by 4 bases and V by 6 bases; bases with no gene match: 15. CDR3 sequence: CASSSDQGQSMYNEQFF. The DNA for the CDR3 is TGTGCCAGCAGTTCAGATCAGGGACAGAGTATGTACAATGAGCAGTTCTTC. Drawing the rest from reference TRBV11-2 and TRBJ2-1, the complete variable domain is EAGVAQSPRYKIIEKRQSVAFWCNPISGHATLYWYQQILGQGPKLLIQFQNNGVVDDSQLPKDRFSAERLKGVDSTLKIQPAKLEDSAVYLCASSSDQGQSMYNEQFFGPGTRLTVL.

This clonotype was seen many times. V usage is TRBV5-5 and J usage is TRBJ1-2; D possibly corresponds to TRBD1 (5 bases). The CDR3 covers 15 residues. Germline CDR1 is SGHKS and CDR2 is YYEKEE (reference sequence). Trimming took off 1 base at V and 4 bases at J, with 14 bases between the two ends. The CDR3: CASSLSGTSAYGYTF. CDR3 in DNA: TGTGCCAGCAGCTTGTCCGGGACGTCGGCCTATGGCTACACCTTC.

This clonotype occurred many times. This chain connects TRBV9 to TRBJ2-7; TRBD1 matches at 9 bases. The trim removed 1 base at V and 3 bases at J, leaving 14 bases unmatched. This CDR3 has 18 amino acids. Germline V lookup: CDR1 SGDLS, CDR2 YYNGEE. In DNA, the CDR3 is TGTGCCAGCAGCGTAAGGGTGAGGTGGGGACAGGGAATCTACGAGCAGTACTTC. Encoded protein: CASSVRVRWGQGIYEQYF.

This clonotype was seen ten or more times. This chain uses TRBV19 with TRBJ1-2; TRBD1 might be the D (6 bases). Trimming took 5 bases from V and 11 from J, leaving 21 bases between them. The CDR3 extends over 14 amino acids. CDR1 LNHDA and CDR2 SQIVND come from the germline V gene (reference sequence). CDR3 sequence (DNA): TGTGCCAGTAGTCCGAAACGGGACACTGGTTCGTACACCTTC. Protein: CASSPKRDTGSYTF. Full variable domain (outside the CDR3, taken from reference TRBV19 and TRBJ1-2): DGGITQSPKYLFRKEGQNVTLSCEQNLNHDAMYWYRQDPGQGLRLIYYSQIVNDFQKGDIAEGYSVSREKKESFPLTVTSAQKNPTAFYLCASSPKRDTGSYTFGSGTRLTVV.